This is a list of T cell receptor beta chains from one sample in a study of shared clonotypes between healthy human individuals. Sequencing was performed with immunoSEQ multiplex PCR; in TCRdb, only in-frame clones are kept and a portion is missing. The profile shows 740,000 or so clones, around three quarters of them singletons. Material: memory CD4+ T cells sorted from blood. Receptors originate from a woman in her 30s in good health. Both conserved end residues are part of each CDR3. D genes are given only for firm matches. Only part of the rows carry a size: once, few, many, or a class if the clone is expanded.

J gene,clone size,V gene,D gene,CDR3 DNA,CDR3 protein
TRBJ2-1,many,TRBV5-1,TRBD2,TGCGCCAGCAGCTGGACTAGCGGGAGCCCAAATAGGAATGAGCAGTTCTTC,CASSWTSGSPNRNEQFF
TRBJ1-1,-,TRBV6-4,-,TGTGCCAGCAGAAAACAGACGAACACTGAAGCTTTCTTT,CASRKQTNTEAFF
TRBJ2-1,-,TRBV4-1,-,TGCGCCAGCAGCCAGTTTAGCGTGGCGGCCTACAATGAGCAGTTCTTC,CASSQFSVAAYNEQFF
TRBJ2-3,-,TRBV7-2,-,TGTGCCAGCAGCTTAATTGCGGGACGCACAGATACGCAGTATTTT,CASSLIAGRTDTQYF
TRBJ1-1,few,TRBV6-5,-,TGTGCCAGCAGTTACGAGTCGAACACTGAAGCTTTCTTT,CASSYESNTEAFF
TRBJ2-5,-,TRBV7-9,TRBD2,TGTGCCAGCAGCTTAGTTGCTGGACTAGGAGGAGAGACCCAGTACTTC,CASSLVAGLGGETQYF
TRBJ1-5,few,TRBV6-1,-,TGTGCCAGCAGTGGGACGGATTATCAGCCCCAGCATTTT,CASSGTDYQPQHF
TRBJ1-1,-,TRBV10-3,TRBD1,TGTGCCATCAGTGAGAGGGGGGACAGTGGGAACACTGAAGCTTTCTTT,CAISERGDSGNTEAFF
TRBJ1-1,few,TRBV5-8,TRBD1,TGTGCCAGCAGCCGGGGACAGGGGAAGATGGGCACTGAAGCTTTCTTT,CASSRGQGKMGTEAFF
TRBJ1-5,-,TRBV4-1,-,TGCGCCAGCAGCCAGGACCCGGGTGGCTGGGATCAGCCCCAGCATTTT,CASSQDPGGWDQPQHF
TRBJ2-5,-,TRBV7-6,-,TGTGCCAGCAGTCCGGACAGTGGAAAGACCCAGTACTTC,CASSPDSGKTQYF
TRBJ2-2,-,TRBV10-2,TRBD2,TGCGCCAGCAGACTGACTAGCGGGAGTGTCACCGGGGAGCTGTTTTTT,CASRLTSGSVTGELFF
TRBJ1-3,few,TRBV7-2,-,TGTGCCAGCAGCCCGTATATGGGAAACACCATATATTTT,CASSPYMGNTIYF
TRBJ2-3,-,TRBV7-3,TRBD1,TGTGCCAGCAGCCCGGGGCCCCAGGGGGTCTCGCAGTATTTT,CASSPGPQGVSQYF
TRBJ2-3,-,TRBV18,-,TGTGCCAGCTCACCGGCCCCCACAGATACGCAGTATTTT,CASSPAPTDTQYF
TRBJ2-4,-,TRBV5-1,-,TGCGCCAGCAGTTACGGGTCGGAAGGGGGAAACATTCAGTACTTC,CASSYGSEGGNIQYF